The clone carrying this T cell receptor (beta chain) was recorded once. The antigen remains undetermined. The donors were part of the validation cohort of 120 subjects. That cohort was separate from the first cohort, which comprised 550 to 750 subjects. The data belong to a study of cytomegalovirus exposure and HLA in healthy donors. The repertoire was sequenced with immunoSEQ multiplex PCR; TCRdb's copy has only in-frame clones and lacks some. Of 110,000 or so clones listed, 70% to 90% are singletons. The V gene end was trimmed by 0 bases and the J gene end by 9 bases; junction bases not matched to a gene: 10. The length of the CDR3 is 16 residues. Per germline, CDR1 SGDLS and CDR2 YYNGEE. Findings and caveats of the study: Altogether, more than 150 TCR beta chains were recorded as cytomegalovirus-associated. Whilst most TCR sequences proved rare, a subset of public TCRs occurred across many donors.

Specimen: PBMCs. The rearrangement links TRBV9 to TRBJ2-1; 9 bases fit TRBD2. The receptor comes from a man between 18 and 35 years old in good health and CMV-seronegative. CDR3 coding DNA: TGTGCCAGCAGCGTAGTTAGGAGCGGGGGGTTGGGTGAGCAGTTCTTC. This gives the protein CASSVVRSGGLGEQFF.